The clone carrying this T cell receptor (beta chain) was counted once. The antigen is unknown. The data are from a study of vaccination and CD4 T cells after COVID-19. Study overall: According to the study, participants were given two doses of BNT162b2 or mRNA-1273 vaccine. Study-wide points: For convalescent patients, 304 of the 307 vaccine-specific clones analyzed were classified as spike mono-reactive.

Germline CDR1 is SGHAT and CDR2 is FQNNGV. The CDR3 length is 12 residues. Trimming took 5 bases from V and 2 from J, leaving 7 bases between them. MiXCR was run by TCRdb on the PCR reads, yielding one entry per CDR3 protein. The top ten hold about 0.95% of the sample, which has fewer than 30,000 distinct CDR3 sequences, roughly 51% seen once. The material was CD4+ T cells from blood, obtained before SARS-CoV-2 vaccination. This clonotype originated in a human donor who had recovered from COVID-19. The chain carries TRBV11-2 and TRBJ2-7; D gene uncertain. CDR3 nucleotide sequence: TGTGCCAGCAGCCATATGACCTACGAGCAGTACTTC. Translation: CASSHMTYEQYF.